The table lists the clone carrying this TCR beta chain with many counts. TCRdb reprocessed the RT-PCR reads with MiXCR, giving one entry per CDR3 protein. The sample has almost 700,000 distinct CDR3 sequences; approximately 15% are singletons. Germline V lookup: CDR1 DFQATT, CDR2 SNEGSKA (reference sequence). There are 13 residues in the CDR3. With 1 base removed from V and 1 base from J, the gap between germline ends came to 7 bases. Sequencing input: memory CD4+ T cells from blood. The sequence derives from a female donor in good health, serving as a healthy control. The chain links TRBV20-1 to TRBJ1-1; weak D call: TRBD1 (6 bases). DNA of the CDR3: TGCAGTGCTAGAGTGGACAGGAACACTGAAGCTTTCTTT. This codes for CSARVDRNTEAFF.